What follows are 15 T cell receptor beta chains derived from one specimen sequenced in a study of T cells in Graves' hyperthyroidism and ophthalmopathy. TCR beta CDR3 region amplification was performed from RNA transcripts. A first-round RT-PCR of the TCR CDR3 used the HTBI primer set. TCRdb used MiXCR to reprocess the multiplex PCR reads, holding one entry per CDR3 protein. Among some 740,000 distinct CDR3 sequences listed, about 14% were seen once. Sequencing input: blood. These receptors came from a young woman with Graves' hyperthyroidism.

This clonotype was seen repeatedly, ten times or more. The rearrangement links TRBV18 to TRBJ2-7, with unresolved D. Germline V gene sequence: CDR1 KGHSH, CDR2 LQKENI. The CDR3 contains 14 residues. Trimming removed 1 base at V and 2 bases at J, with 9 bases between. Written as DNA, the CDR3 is TGTGCCAGCTCACCACGGCCTGATGCCTACGAGCAGTACTTC. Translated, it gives CASSPRPDAYEQYF.

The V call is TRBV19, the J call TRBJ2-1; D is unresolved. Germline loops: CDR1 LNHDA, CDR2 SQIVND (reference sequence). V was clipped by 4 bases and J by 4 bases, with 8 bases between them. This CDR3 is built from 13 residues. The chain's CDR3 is CASSKSSYNEQFF. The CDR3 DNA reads TGTGCCAGTAGTAAAAGCAGTTACAATGAGCAGTTCTTC.

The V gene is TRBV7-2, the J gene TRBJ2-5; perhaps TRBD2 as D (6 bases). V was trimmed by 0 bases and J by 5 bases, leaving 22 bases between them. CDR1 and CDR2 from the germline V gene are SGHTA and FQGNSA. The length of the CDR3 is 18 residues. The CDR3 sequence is CASSLAGGFEGAGETQYF. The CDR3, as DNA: TGTGCCAGCAGCTTAGCCGGGGGATTTGAGGGCGCGGGGGAGACCCAGTACTTC.

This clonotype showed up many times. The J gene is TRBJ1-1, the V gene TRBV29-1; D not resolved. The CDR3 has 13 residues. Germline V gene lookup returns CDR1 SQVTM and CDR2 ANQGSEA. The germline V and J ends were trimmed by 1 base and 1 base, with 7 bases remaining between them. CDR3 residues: CSVEAAPNTEAFF. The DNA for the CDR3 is TGCAGCGTTGAAGCAGCCCCGAACACTGAAGCTTTCTTT. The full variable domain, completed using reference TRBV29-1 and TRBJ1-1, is SAVISQKPSRDICQRGTSLTIQCQVDSQVTMMFWYRQQPGQSLTLIATANQGSEATYESGFVIDKFPISRPNLTFSTLTVSNMSPEDSSIYLCSVEAAPNTEAFFGQGTRLTVV.

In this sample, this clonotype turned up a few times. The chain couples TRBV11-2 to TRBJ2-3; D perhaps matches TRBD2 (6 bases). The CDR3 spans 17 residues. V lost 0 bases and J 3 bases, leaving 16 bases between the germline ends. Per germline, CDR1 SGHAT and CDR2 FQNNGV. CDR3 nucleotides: TGTGCCAGCAGCTTAGACGGTAGCGGAACTTATACAGATACGCAGTATTTT. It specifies CASSLDGSGTYTDTQYF.

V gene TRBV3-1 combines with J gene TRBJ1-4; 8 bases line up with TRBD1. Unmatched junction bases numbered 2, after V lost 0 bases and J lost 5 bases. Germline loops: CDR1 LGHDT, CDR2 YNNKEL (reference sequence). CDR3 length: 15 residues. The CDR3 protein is CASSQDGDRNEKLFF. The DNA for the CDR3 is TGTGCCAGCAGCCAAGATGGGGACAGGAATGAAAAACTGTTTTTT. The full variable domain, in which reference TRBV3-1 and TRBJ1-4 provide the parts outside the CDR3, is DTAVSQTPKYLVTQMGNDKSIKCEQNLGHDTMYWYKQDSKKFLKIMFSYNNKELIINETVPNRFSPKSPDKAHLNLHINSLELGDSAVYFCASSQDGDRNEKLFFGSGTQLSVL.

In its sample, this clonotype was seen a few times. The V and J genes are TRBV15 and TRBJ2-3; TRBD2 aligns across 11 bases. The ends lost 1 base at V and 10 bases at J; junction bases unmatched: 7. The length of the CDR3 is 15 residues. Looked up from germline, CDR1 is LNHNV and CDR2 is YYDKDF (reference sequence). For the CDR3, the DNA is TGTGCCACCAGCAGAGCACTAGCGGGAGTGGGTGCGCAGTATTTT. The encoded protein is CATSRALAGVGAQYF.

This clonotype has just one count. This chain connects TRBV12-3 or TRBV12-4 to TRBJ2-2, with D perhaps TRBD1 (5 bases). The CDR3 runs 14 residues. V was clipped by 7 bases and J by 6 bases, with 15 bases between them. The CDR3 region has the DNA TGTGCCAGCATCCAGGCAGGGTTTGCCGGGGAGCTGTTTTTT. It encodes CASIQAGFAGELFF.

CDR3 in amino acids: CASSPRWGLNQPQHF. The DNA for the CDR3 is TGTGCCAGCAGTCCCCGGTGGGGGCTCAATCAGCCCCAGCATTTT. The chain is built from TRBV28 and TRBJ1-5, with D possibly TRBD1 on 6 matching bases. Looked up from germline, CDR1 is MDHEN and CDR2 is SYDVKM. V shed 5 bases and J shed 3 bases, with 14 bases lying between them. The CDR3 consists of 15 residues.

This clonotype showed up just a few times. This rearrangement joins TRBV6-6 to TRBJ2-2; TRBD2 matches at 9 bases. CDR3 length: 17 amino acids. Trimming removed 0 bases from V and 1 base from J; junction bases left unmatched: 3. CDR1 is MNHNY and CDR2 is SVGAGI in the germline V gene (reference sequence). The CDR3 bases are TGTGCCAGCAGTTACTCCGCTAGCGGGATGAACACCGGGGAGCTGTTTTTT. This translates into CASSYSASGMNTGELFF.

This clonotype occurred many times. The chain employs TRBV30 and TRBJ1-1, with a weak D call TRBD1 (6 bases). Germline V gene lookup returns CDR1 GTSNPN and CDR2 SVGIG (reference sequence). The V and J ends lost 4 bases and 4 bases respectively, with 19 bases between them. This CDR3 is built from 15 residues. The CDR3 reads CAWTPGANSGTEAFF. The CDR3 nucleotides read TGTGCCTGGACTCCAGGGGCGAATTCGGGCACTGAAGCTTTCTTT.

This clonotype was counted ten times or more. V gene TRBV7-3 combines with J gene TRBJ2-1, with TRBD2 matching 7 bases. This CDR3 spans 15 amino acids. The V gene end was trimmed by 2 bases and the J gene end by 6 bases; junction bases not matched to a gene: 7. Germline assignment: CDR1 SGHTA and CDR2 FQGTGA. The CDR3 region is CASSLQASGFNEQFF. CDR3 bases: TGTGCCAGCAGCTTACAGGCTAGCGGATTCAATGAGCAGTTCTTC.

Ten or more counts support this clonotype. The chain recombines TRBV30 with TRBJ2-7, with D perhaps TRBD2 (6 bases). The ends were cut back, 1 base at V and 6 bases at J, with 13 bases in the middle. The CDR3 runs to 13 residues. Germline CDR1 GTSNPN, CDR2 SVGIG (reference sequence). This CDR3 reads CAWSGGLSGEQYF. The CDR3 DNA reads TGTGCCTGGAGTGGCGGACTAAGCGGCGAGCAGTACTTC.

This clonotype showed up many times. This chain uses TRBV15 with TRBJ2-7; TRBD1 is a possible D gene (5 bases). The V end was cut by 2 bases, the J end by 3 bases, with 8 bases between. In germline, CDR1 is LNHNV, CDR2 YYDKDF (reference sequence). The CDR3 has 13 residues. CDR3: CATSRNTGYEQYF. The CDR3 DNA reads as TGTGCCACCAGCAGAAATACAGGCTACGAGCAGTACTTC.

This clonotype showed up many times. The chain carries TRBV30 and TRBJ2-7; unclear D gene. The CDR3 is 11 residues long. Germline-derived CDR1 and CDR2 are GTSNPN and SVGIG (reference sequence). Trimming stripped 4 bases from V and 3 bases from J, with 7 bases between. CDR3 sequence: CAWTVNYEQYF. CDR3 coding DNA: TGTGCCTGGACAGTGAACTACGAGCAGTACTTC.